This record covers a single TCR beta chain. What it binds is unknown. This entry is derived from a study of long-term antiretroviral therapy in people with HIV. Study results and limitations: Every time point showed a repertoire led by clones expanded before ART. Controls showed broader CDR3 length ranges than did the HIV repertoires.

After removal of 1 base from V and 6 bases from J, the junction contained 7 bases not matched to a gene. This CDR3 region has 17 residues. Germline CDR1 SGHAT, CDR2 FQNNGV. At survey level, the immunoSEQ assay was run in its v3.0 version. Profiling relied on immunoSEQ multiplex PCR, and the TCRdb table lists in-frame clones only, not all of them. This sample has roughly 17,000 clones, with 85% to 95% found just once. Specimens retained about 0.95-11 million cryopreserved PBMC preceding DNA extraction. The sequence was obtained from a man aged 25-40 years with HIV. The V call is TRBV11-2, the J call TRBJ2-1, with 12 bases that match TRBD2. Source: unsorted PBMCs, taken 10.4 years after starting antiretroviral therapy. The CDR3 region has the DNA TGTGCCAGCAGCTTAGTAGTGCGACTAGCGGGGGTCAATGAGCAGTTCTTC. It is translated as CASSLVVRLAGVNEQFF.